This TCR beta chain was profiled in a study of T-cell memory formation after mild COVID-19. Overall study results and limits: Pre-infection memory showed some responding clones, and this suggested that cross-reactive memory joined. Confirmation was lacking for SARS-CoV-2 specificity of second-wave clones that peaked on day 37.

Researchers used 5'RACE with constant-segment primers to make TCR alpha and TCR beta cDNA libraries that carry sample barcodes and UMIs. TCRdb independently ran MiXCR on the 5' RACE reads; one entry per CDR3 protein. The sample shows about 250,000 distinct CDR3 sequences, 15% of them seen only once. This clonotype was observed a handful of times. What it binds is unknown. This TCR derives from an adult woman who had mild COVID-19 (a few samples of this study predate the infection). Cell type and time point are not known. The specimen was PBMCs or a T cell subset sorted from them (not recorded which).

In nucleotides, the CDR3 is TGTGCCAGCAGCTTAGGGCTGGCTTTGAACACTGAAGCTTTCTTT. Its protein product is CASSLGLALNTEAFF. The V call is TRBV7-2, the J call TRBJ1-1; D uncertain. The germline V gene encodes CDR1 SGHTA and CDR2 FQGNSA. The V end lost 1 base, the J end lost 0 bases, and 9 bases lay between the germline ends. This CDR3 region has 15 residues.